Listed here are 28 T cell receptor beta chains from one sample, sequenced in a study of OX40 agonist ivuxolimab in advanced cancers. TCRdb's copy holds only in-frame clones and misses some; the assay was immunoSEQ multiplex PCR. The sample shows approximately 94,000 clones, approximately 81% of them seen only once. The sample here was CD4+ or CD8+ T cells sorted from blood, taken in a trial of the OX40 agonist ivuxolimab. These receptors were taken from an adult with an advanced solid tumor such as melanoma, head and neck, liver or kidney cancer.

The V and J genes are TRBV7-3 and TRBJ1-6; tentatively, D is TRBD1 (5 bases). The ends were cut back, 2 bases at V and 5 bases at J, with 7 bases in the middle. In germline, CDR1 is SGHTA, CDR2 FQGTGA. The CDR3 sequence is 14 residues long. CDR3 amino acids: CASSLQGNNSPLHF. CDR3 in DNA: TGTGCCAGCAGCTTACAGGGAAATAATTCACCCCTCCACTTT.

The gene calls are TRBV11-3 and TRBJ2-1; 12 bases are a match to TRBD2. V was clipped by 4 bases and J by 4 bases; unmatched bases: 5. The CDR3 is made up of 16 amino acids. Germline V CDR1 and CDR2: SGHNT, YENEEA. For the CDR3, the DNA is TGTGCCAGCAGCTCAAAGACTAGCGGGGGTTACAATGAGCAGTTCTTC. Encoded protein: CASSSKTSGGYNEQFF.

The chain uses TRBV10-2 and TRBJ1-5, with TRBD1 identical over 7 bases. J lost 5 bases, V lost 2 bases, and 12 bases had no gene match. Germline CDR1 and CDR2: WSHSY and SAAADI. The CDR3 contains 17 residues. The CDR3 spells CASSEPYGQEVDQPQHF. CDR3 sequence (DNA): TGCGCCAGCAGTGAGCCCTACGGACAGGAGGTGGATCAGCCCCAGCATTTT.

The chain links TRBV16 to TRBJ1-3; no reliable D call. The V end was cut by 1 base, the J end by 0 bases, with 10 bases between. This CDR3 is built from 16 residues. CDR1 KGHSY and CDR2 FQNENV come from the germline V gene. The CDR3 sequence: CASSQLASRSGNTIYF. The DNA for the CDR3 is TGTGCCAGCAGCCAATTGGCCAGCCGCTCTGGAAACACCATATATTTT.

This clone has just a few counts. The chain recombines TRBV28 with TRBJ1-6; D is unresolved. In germline, CDR1 is MDHEN, CDR2 SYDVKM. This CDR3 comprises 14 residues. The germline V and J ends were trimmed by 3 bases and 8 bases, with 11 bases remaining between them. The CDR3 reads CASSFVRPDSPLHF. In DNA form, the CDR3 reads TGTGCCAGCAGTTTTGTACGCCCGGATTCACCCCTCCACTTT.

J is TRBJ2-7 and V is TRBV7-2; D is undetermined. Per the germline V gene, CDR1 is SGHTA and CDR2 is FQGNSA. V lost 2 bases to trimming and J lost 4 bases, with 12 bases between them. This CDR3 is 14 amino acids long. CDR3 sequence (DNA): TGTGCCAGCAGCTTACGACACGAGGCGTACGAGCAGTACTTC. It codes for CASSLRHEAYEQYF.

The table lists this clone with a count of one. The chain joins TRBV19 to TRBJ2-1; a possible D gene is TRBD1 (7 bases). Germline CDR1 reads LNHDA; CDR2 reads SQIVND (reference sequence). V was trimmed by 6 bases and J by 4 bases, leaving 22 bases between them. The CDR3 has 17 amino acids. The CDR3 nucleotides are TGTGCCAGTAGCGAGGCCAGGGGGGCCAAGGGATACAATGAGCAGTTCTTC. Translating gives CASSEARGAKGYNEQFF.

This sequence joins TRBV29-1 and TRBJ2-3, with TRBD1 as a possible D gene (6 bases). This CDR3 is 14 amino acids long. Germline V gives CDR1 SQVTM, CDR2 ANQGSEA. V lost 7 bases, J lost 4 bases, and 18 bases lay in between. The CDR3 bases are TGCAGCGGTGTAGAACGGACAGTCTCAGATACGCAGTATTTT. Translation gives CSGVERTVSDTQYF.

This rearrangement joins TRBV7-2 to TRBJ2-5; 9 bases agree with TRBD1. Trimming at V came to 3 bases and at J to 6 bases, leaving 2 bases not matched to a gene. Germline values: CDR1 SGHTA, CDR2 FQGNSA. There are 13 residues in the CDR3. This CDR3 is CASSLDRGQTQYF. The CDR3 DNA reads as TGTGCCAGCAGCTTGGACAGGGGACAGACCCAGTACTTC.

The chain links TRBV11-3 to TRBJ1-1; no definite D call. The V gene's germline CDR1 is SGHNT and CDR2 YENEEA. Between the trimmed V and J ends, which lost 4 bases and 6 bases, there was a span of 15 bases. The CDR3 consists of 14 residues. CDR3 in DNA: TGTGCCAGCAGCTATTCTTTTGCGGGTGCTGAAGCTTTCTTT. Amino acids: CASSYSFAGAEAFF.

The gene calls are TRBV2 and TRBJ1-6; 7 nucleotides align to TRBD1. CDR3 length: 15 amino acids. Trimming cost V 8 bases and J 9 bases; bases outside gene matches: 13. Germline V gene sequence: CDR1 SNHLY, CDR2 FYNNEI. The CDR3 nucleotides read TGTGCCAGCGGGAGGGGCGGACAGGCTGTTTCACCCCTCCACTTT. This translates into CASGRGGQAVSPLHF.

The rearrangement joins TRBV18 to TRBJ2-2, with D hard to call. V was cut by 2 bases and J by 1 base, with 5 bases left in between. The CDR3 has 14 residues. Germline assignment: CDR1 KGHSH and CDR2 LQKENI. The CDR3 spells CASSPARNTGELFF. The CDR3 DNA reads TGTGCCAGCTCACCAGCAAGGAACACCGGGGAGCTGTTTTTT.

A single count supports this clone. This chain links TRBV9 with TRBJ1-6; TRBD1 agrees at 8 bases. The CDR3 sequence is 19 residues long. Trimming at V came to 3 bases and at J to 0 bases, leaving 11 bases not matched to a gene. The germline V gene has CDR1 SGDLS and CDR2 YYNGEE. CDR3 region: CASSAAQTGASSYNSPLHF. DNA for the CDR3: TGTGCCAGCAGCGCCGCTCAGACAGGGGCCAGCTCCTATAATTCACCCCTCCACTTT. The entire variable domain, with the rest obtained from reference TRBV9 and TRBJ1-6, is as follows: DSGVTQTPKHLITATGQRVTLRCSPRSGDLSVYWYQQSLDQGLQFLIQYYNGEERAKGNILERFSAQQFPDLHSELNLSSLELGDSALYFCASSAAQTGASSYNSPLHFGNGTRLTVT.

Comment on this clone: A single base separates this from a much larger clone, so it may be a read error. This chain connects TRBV11-2 to TRBJ1-1; a weak D match, TRBD1 (6 bases). Germline CDR1 is SGHAT and CDR2 is FQNNGV. The CDR3 runs to 13 residues. V was clipped by 2 bases and J by 4 bases, with 8 bases between them. The DNA of the CDR3 is TGTGCCAGCAGCTTACAGGGGACCACTGAAGCTTTCTTT. Translated, it gives CASSLQGTTEAFF.

This chain joins TRBV7-9 and TRBJ2-3; TRBD2 matches 15 bases. Germline V gives CDR1 SEHNR, CDR2 FQNEAQ (reference sequence). J was trimmed by 2 bases and V by 5 bases; bases with no gene match: 8. The CDR3 spans 18 residues. CDR3 DNA sequence: TGTGCCAGCAGCCCGGTCGGACTAGCGGGGGGGCCCACAGATACGCAGTATTTT. Its protein is CASSPVGLAGGPTDTQYF.

The CDR3 sequence is CASSPNTGEGNTIYF. The CDR3 DNA sequence: TGTGCCAGCTCACCAAATACAGGGGAAGGAAACACCATATATTTT. The chain employs TRBV18 and TRBJ1-3; 7 nucleotides align to TRBD1. V lost 2 bases, J lost 4 bases, and 5 bases stayed unmatched. There are 15 residues in the CDR3. From germline, CDR1 is KGHSH and CDR2 LQKENI.

The rearrangement uses TRBV29-1 and TRBJ1-1, with D hard to call. This CDR3 spans 13 amino acids. Trimming removed 7 bases at V and 0 bases at J, with 12 bases between. The germline V gene encodes CDR1 SQVTM and CDR2 ANQGSEA. CDR3 residues: CSGTGNMNTEAFF. The CDR3 nucleotides read TGCAGCGGCACCGGGAACATGAACACTGAAGCTTTCTTT.

The chain couples TRBV7-9 to TRBJ1-1; no definite D call. CDR1 is SEHNR, CDR2 FQNEAQ, per germline (reference sequence). The V end lost 3 bases, the J end lost 1 base, and 6 bases lay between the germline ends. The CDR3 totals 13 residues. The CDR3 DNA reads TGTGCCAGCAGCTTCTCCGCGAACACTGAAGCTTTCTTT. Translated, it gives CASSFSANTEAFF.

The rearrangement links TRBV28 to TRBJ1-2, with 7 bases fitting TRBD1. CDR1 is MDHEN and CDR2 is SYDVKM in the germline V gene. The CDR3 runs 16 residues. With V trimmed by 6 bases and J by 1 base, 11 bases remained unmatched. The CDR3 DNA is TGTGCCAGCAGACCGTCAGGGGGTGTGGTTAACTATGGCTACACCTTC. Its protein is CASRPSGGVVNYGYTF.

The J gene is TRBJ2-5, the V gene TRBV7-9, with D perhaps matching TRBD1 (6 bases). The CDR3 spans 16 residues. Trimming shortened V by 2 bases and J by 2 bases, and 15 bases separated the two germline ends. Germline assignment: CDR1 SEHNR and CDR2 FQNEAQ (reference sequence). For the CDR3, the DNA is TGTGCCAGCAGCTTATTTTCCGGGACACCTCAAGAGACCCAGTACTTC. This sequence encodes CASSLFSGTPQETQYF.

This clone was seen just once. The CDR3 spells CASSPTSGGKAKNIQYF. Written as DNA, the CDR3 is TGTGCCAGCAGCCCGACTTCAGGGGGCAAAGCCAAAAACATTCAGTACTTC. The V and J genes are TRBV7-2 and TRBJ2-4; TRBD1 agrees at 8 bases. From germline, CDR1 is SGHTA and CDR2 FQGNSA. This CDR3 comprises 17 residues. V shed 5 bases, J shed 0 bases, and the junction held 9 bases outside the gene matches. The complete variable domain, with remaining parts taken from reference TRBV7-2 and TRBJ2-4, reads GAGVSQSPSNKVTEKGKDVELRCDPISGHTALYWYRQSLGQGLEFLIYFQGNSAPDKSGLPSDRFSAERTGGSVSTLTIQRTQQEDSAVYLCASSPTSGGKAKNIQYFGAGTRLSVL.

This chain links TRBV2 with TRBJ2-7; D is perhaps TRBD1 (6 bases). This CDR3 has 12 amino acids. V lost 11 bases, J lost 5 bases, and 16 bases lay in between. From germline, CDR1 is SNHLY and CDR2 FYNNEI. The CDR3 nucleotides read TGTGCCTATCGGCCAGGGGTCAACGAGCAGTACTTC. This sequence encodes CAYRPGVNEQYF.

This clone occurred once. The chain has TRBV29-1 and TRBJ1-4; weak D call: TRBD1 (5 bases). Germline V lookup: CDR1 SQVTM, CDR2 ANQGSEA. This CDR3 spans 13 amino acids. The V and J ends lost 4 bases and 8 bases respectively, with 14 bases between them. CDR3 coding DNA: TGCAGCGTTGCCCCGGGGGTTGGAGAAAAACTGTTTTTT. This encodes CSVAPGVGEKLFF.

The rearrangement joins TRBV2 to TRBJ1-2; 9 bases map to TRBD1. J lost 6 bases, V lost 6 bases, and 2 bases had no gene match. The CDR3 runs to 12 residues. CDR1 is SNHLY, CDR2 FYNNEI, per germline. DNA for the CDR3: TGTGCCAGCAGCGGGACAGGGAATGGCTACACCTTC. It specifies CASSGTGNGYTF.

As concerns this clone: Because it lacks the conserved phenylalanine or tryptophan at the end, this CDR3 is likely a read error. No DNA is shown, since the ends of the CDR3 on it are uncertain; the CDR3 is the one TCRdb lists. The V gene is TRBV12-5, the J gene TRBJ1-2. Germline V gene sequence: CDR1 LGHNT, CDR2 FRNRAP. Including both end residues, the CDR3 is 15 amino acids long. CDR3 sequence: CASGQGLLQGKTYGY.

V and J are TRBV9 and TRBJ1-4; 7 bases are shared with TRBD1. The ends lost 3 bases at V and 5 bases at J; junction bases unmatched: 4. Germline V gene lookup returns CDR1 SGDLS and CDR2 YYNGEE. The CDR3 covers 14 residues. CDR3 DNA: TGTGCCAGCAGCGGGGGACAGCGGAATGAAAAACTGTTTTTT. Translated, it gives CASSGGQRNEKLFF.

The gene calls are TRBV28 and TRBJ2-1; D possibly matches TRBD1 or TRBD2 (5 bases each). Trimming removed 4 bases at V and 5 bases at J, with 9 bases between. The CDR3 is 13 residues long. The germline V gene encodes CDR1 MDHEN and CDR2 SYDVKM. CDR3: CASSSGRDNEQFF. CDR3 DNA: TGTGCCAGCAGTTCGGGACGCGACAATGAGCAGTTCTTC.

V gene TRBV2 combines with J gene TRBJ1-1; D unresolved. The CDR3 length is 15 residues. The V gene's germline CDR1 is SNHLY and CDR2 FYNNEI. V lost 3 bases and J 6 bases, leaving 17 bases between the germline ends. This CDR3 is CASSDRGAFLAEAFF. CDR3 DNA sequence: TGTGCCAGCAGTGACCGAGGAGCTTTCTTGGCTGAAGCTTTCTTT.